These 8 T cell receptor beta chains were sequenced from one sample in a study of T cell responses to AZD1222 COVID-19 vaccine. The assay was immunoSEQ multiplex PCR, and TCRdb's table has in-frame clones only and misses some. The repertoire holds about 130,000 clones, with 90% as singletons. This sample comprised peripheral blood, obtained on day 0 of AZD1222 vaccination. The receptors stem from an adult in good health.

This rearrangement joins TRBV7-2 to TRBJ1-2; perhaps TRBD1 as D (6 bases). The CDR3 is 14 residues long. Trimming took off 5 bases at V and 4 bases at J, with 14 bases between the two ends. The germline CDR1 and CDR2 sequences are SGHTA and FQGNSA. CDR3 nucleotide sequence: TGTGCCAGCAGCCCCGGCGGACAGACCTATGGCTACACCTTC. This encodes CASSPGGQTYGYTF.

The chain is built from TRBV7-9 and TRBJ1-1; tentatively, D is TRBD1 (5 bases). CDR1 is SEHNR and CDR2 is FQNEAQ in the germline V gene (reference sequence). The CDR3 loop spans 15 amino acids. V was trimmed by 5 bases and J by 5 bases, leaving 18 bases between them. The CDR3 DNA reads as TGTGCCAGCAGCGTCCTCGGCGGGGGTCGGACTGAAGCTTTCTTT. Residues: CASSVLGGGRTEAFF.

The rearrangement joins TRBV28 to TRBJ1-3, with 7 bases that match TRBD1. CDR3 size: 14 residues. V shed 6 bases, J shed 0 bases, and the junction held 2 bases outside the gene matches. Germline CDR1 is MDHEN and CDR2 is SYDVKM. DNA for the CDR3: TGTGCCAGCAGGGGGACAGCCTCTGGAAACACCATATATTTT. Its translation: CASRGTASGNTIYF.

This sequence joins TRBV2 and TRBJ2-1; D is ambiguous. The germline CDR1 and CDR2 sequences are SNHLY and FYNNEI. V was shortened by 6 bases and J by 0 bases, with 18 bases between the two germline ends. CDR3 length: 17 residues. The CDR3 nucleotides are TGTGCCAGCAGCCGCTGGGATCCTTCCAGCTCCTACAATGAGCAGTTCTTC. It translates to CASSRWDPSSSYNEQFF.

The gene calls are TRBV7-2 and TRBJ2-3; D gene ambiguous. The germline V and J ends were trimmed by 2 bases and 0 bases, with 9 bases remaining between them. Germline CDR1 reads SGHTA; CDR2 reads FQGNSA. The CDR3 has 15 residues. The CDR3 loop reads CASSLSSRSTDTQYF. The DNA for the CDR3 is TGTGCCAGCAGCTTAAGTTCCAGAAGCACAGATACGCAGTATTTT. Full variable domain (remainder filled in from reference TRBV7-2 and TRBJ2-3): GAGVSQSPSNKVTEKGKDVELRCDPISGHTALYWYRQSLGQGLEFLIYFQGNSAPDKSGLPSDRFSAERTGGSVSTLTIQRTQQEDSAVYLCASSLSSRSTDTQYFGPGTRLTVL.

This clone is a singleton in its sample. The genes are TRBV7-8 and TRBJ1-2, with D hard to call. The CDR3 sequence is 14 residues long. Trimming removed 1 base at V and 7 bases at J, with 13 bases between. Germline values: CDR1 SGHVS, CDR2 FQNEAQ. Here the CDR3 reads CASSLGGPRGGYTF. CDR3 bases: TGTGCCAGCAGCTTAGGTGGCCCCCGGGGTGGCTACACCTTC.

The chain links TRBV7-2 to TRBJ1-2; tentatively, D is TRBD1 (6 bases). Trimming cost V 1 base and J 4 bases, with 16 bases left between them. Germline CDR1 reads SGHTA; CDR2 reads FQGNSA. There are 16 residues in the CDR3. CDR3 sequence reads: CASSLVTGQPSYGYTF. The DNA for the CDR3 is TGTGCCAGCAGCTTAGTTACTGGACAGCCGTCCTATGGCTACACCTTC.

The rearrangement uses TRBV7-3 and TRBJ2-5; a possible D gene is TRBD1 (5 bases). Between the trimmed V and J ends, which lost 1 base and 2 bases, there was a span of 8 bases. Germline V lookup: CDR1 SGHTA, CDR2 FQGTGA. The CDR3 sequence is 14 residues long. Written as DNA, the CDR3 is TGTGCCAGCAGCTTAATTCCAGGGCAAGAGACCCAGTACTTC. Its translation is CASSLIPGQETQYF.